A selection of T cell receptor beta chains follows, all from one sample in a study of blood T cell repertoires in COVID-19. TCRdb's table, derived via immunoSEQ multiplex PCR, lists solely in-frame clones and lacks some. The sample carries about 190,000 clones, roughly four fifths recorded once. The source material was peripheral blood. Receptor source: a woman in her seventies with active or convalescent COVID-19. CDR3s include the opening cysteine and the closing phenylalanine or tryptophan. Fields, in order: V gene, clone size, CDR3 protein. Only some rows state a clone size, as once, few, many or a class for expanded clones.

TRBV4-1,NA,CASSQGGPFVTNEKLFF
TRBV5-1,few,CASRENEGAGNTIYF
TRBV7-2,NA,CASSLPTGWDGYTF
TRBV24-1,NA,CATSKGAWGTDTQYF
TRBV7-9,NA,CASSPGTGGETQYF
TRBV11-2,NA,CASSPGLAGRPVHEQYF
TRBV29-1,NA,CSVVTWRSNTEAFF
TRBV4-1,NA,CASSQGIPGLAGTNTGELFF
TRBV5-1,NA,CASSLQGGFGTEAFF
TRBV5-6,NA,CASSPAQGLPYEQYF
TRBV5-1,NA,CASSLPGTSDTDTQYF
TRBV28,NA,CASRNQGGENQPQHF
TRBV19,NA,CASSAGDLYEQYF
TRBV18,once,CASSPPGQDNSPLHF
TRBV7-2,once,CASSSLPGLAGGNEQFF
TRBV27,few,CASSFSGLTSYEQYF
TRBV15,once,CATSRDVGAAPPYEQYF
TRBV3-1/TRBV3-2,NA,CASSQEGQGGAFF
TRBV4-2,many,CASSQEFRVSNQPQHF
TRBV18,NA,CASSPLGQRNVGNTIYF
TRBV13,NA,CASSLGTGSTDTQYF
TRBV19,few,CASSIRAGGPYEQYF
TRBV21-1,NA,CASSKAEGRGGSPLHF
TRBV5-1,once,CASSLVVAGNTEAFF
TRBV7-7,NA,CASSLGGRGLGANVLTF
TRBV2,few,CASTRQGIQETQYF
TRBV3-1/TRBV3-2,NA,CASSRGEMGTGELFF
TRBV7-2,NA,CASSLRGRGYEQYF
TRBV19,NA,CASSIVGGLAGLRLYEQYF
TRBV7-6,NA,CASRKGLAGVETQYF
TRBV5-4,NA,CASSSGLAGPSYEQYF
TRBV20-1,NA,CSARAGDTQYF
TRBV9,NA,CASSVSGFQETQYF
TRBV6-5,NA,CASSYSGVSGSTEAFF
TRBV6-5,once,CASGQDGNSYEQYF
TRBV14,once,CASSERGTSGGLAKNIQYF
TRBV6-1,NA,CASSENLAGVGETQYF
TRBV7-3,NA,CASSLRSSDTQYF
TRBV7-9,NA,CASSLGPLEQYF
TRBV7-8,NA,CASSLERVPGQPQHF
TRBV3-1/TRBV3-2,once,CASSFNGQGYEQYF
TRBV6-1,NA,CASSEPVGVFAGGLNEKLFF